Listed below are T cell receptor beta chains from one sample, sequenced in a study of cytomegalovirus exposure and HLA in healthy donors. This table comes from immunoSEQ multiplex PCR, and its TCRdb copy is limited to in-frame clones, with some not included. The table lists 200,000 or so clones, under 90% of them singletons, with roughly 1.3% in the top ten. Sequences were obtained from PBMCs. These receptors were taken from a human donor in good health. CDR3s leave out the opening cysteine and the closing phenylalanine or tryptophan.

TRBV5-8,TRBJ2-1,15,ASSYSGLASGDNEQF
TRBV6-1,TRBJ2-4,15,ASSVVAATLAKNIQY
TRBV28,TRBJ2-7,11,ASIDGRSHEQY
TRBV5-1,TRBJ2-7,13,ASSSGQGASNEQY
TRBV28,TRBJ2-5,13,ASSPGTSGSVTQY
TRBV2,TRBJ2-7,12,ASSESGQVYEQY
TRBV7-7,TRBJ2-3,11,ASSSREQDTQY
TRBV7-3,TRBJ1-1,13,ASSLYGGENTEAF
TRBV9,TRBJ2-3,13,ASSVAGGLTDTQY
TRBV7-3,TRBJ2-5,11,ASSPTREETQY
TRBV4-1,TRBJ2-7,11,ASSPGGYYEQY
TRBV11-1,TRBJ2-1,11,ASSLDRENEQF
TRBV5-1,TRBJ2-7,12,ASSFASGRGEQY
TRBV18,TRBJ2-7,12,ASSPGGALYEQY
TRBV6-5,TRBJ1-3,12,ASSYRGSGNTIY
TRBV7-8,TRBJ2-7,12,ASSLVDRGNEQY